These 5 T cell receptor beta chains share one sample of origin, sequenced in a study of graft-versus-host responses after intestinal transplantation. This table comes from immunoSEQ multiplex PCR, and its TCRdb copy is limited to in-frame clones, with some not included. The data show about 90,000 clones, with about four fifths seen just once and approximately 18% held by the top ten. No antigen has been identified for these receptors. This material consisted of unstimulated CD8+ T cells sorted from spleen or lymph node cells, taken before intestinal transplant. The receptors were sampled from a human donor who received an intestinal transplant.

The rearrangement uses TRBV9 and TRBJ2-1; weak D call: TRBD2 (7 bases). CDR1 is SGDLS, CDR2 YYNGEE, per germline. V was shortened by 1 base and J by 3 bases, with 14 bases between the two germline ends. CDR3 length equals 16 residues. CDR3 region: CASSVPGGDNYNEQFF. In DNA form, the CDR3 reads TGTGCCAGCAGCGTACCTGGGGGGGACAACTACAATGAGCAGTTCTTC.

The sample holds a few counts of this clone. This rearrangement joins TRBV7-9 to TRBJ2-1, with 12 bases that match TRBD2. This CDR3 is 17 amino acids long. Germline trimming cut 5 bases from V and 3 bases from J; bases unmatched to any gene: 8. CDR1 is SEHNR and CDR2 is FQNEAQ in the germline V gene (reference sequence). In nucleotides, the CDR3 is TGTGCCAGCAGCCCTACCCGGGGACTAGCGGGCTACAATGAGCAGTTCTTC. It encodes CASSPTRGLAGYNEQFF.

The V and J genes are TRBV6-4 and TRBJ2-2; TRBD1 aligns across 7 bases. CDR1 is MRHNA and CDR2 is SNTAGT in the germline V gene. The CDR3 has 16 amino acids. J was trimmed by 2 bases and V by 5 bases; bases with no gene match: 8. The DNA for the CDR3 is TGTGCCAGCAGTAACGACAGGGAGACTAACACCGGGGAGCTGTTTTTT. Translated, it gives CASSNDRETNTGELFF.

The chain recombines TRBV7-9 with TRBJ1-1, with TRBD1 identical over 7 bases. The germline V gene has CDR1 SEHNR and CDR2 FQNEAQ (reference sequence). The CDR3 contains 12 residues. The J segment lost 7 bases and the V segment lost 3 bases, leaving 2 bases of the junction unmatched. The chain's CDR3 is CASSLGTDEAFF. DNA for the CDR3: TGTGCCAGCAGCTTGGGGACAGATGAAGCTTTCTTT.

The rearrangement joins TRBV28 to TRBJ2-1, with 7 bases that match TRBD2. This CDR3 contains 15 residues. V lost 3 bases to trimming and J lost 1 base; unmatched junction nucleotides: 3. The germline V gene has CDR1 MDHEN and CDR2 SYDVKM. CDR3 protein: CASSFGLGSYNEQFF. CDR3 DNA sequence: TGTGCCAGCAGTTTTGGACTAGGGTCCTACAATGAGCAGTTCTTC.